One sample yielded the 9 T cell receptor beta chains listed below, sequenced in a study of T cells in Graves' hyperthyroidism and ophthalmopathy. Researchers amplified the TCR beta CDR3 regions from RNA transcripts. When the TCR CDR3 underwent first-round RT-PCR, the HTBI primer set was used. TCRdb passed the multiplex PCR reads through MiXCR, listing each CDR3 protein once. The table has approximately 400,000 distinct CDR3 sequences, roughly 14% seen once. The sequenced sample consisted of blood. Receptors were obtained from a woman aged 18-35 years with Graves' hyperthyroidism that later progressed to Graves' ophthalmopathy.

This chain's CDR3 is CASIPLLGDTQYF. The CDR3 nucleotides read TGCGCCAGCATCCCACTCCTCGGAGATACGCAGTATTTT. The gene calls are TRBV10-1 and TRBJ2-3; the D is unclear. The germline gives CDR1 WNHNN, CDR2 SYGVQD (reference sequence). V lost 7 bases and J 5 bases, leaving 13 bases between the germline ends. The CDR3 contains 13 residues.

A remark on this clonotype: A much larger clone differs by one base, so this may be a read error. This chain connects TRBV28 to TRBJ1-3, with a tentative D call TRBD1 (6 bases). There are 15 residues in the CDR3. Per germline, CDR1 MDHEN and CDR2 SYDVKM. In DNA form, the CDR3 reads TGTGCCAGCGGTGGGGGCGGCACGGCCCCAAACACCGTATATTTT. This gives the protein CASGGGGTAPNTVYF.

This clonotype was detected ten times or more. J is TRBJ1-1 and V is TRBV12-3 or TRBV12-4; 8 bases fit TRBD1. The CDR3 runs 14 residues. The junction had 7 bases not matched to a gene; V was cut back by 6 bases and J by 4 bases. The CDR3 bases are TGTGCCAGCAGGGGAACAGGGGGTTTCACTGAAGCTTTCTTT. It translates to CASRGTGGFTEAFF.

This clonotype has more than one count but fewer than ten. The V call is TRBV11-1, the J call TRBJ2-7; 7 bases fit TRBD2. The CDR3 length is 15 residues. Trimming took 2 bases from V and 3 from J; bases not matched to a gene: 7. Germline V gene data show CDR1 as SGHAT and CDR2 as FQDESV (reference sequence). CDR3 DNA sequence: TGTGCCAGCAGCTTATTCCCCACTAGCGACTACGAGCAGTACTTC. This sequence encodes CASSLFPTSDYEQYF.

The sample holds many counts of this clonotype. The genes are TRBV28 and TRBJ1-1; the D is unclear. The V gene lost 4 bases and the J gene lost 0 bases, with 12 bases spanning the gap. Germline CDR1 is MDHEN and CDR2 is SYDVKM. The length of the CDR3 is 15 residues. CDR3 residues: CASSSPTDLNTEAFF. CDR3 nucleotides: TGTGCCAGCAGTTCCCCGACGGACTTGAACACTGAAGCTTTCTTT.

The chain joins TRBV28 to TRBJ1-5; no clear D gene. Germline CDR1 and CDR2: MDHEN and SYDVKM. The CDR3 has 15 residues. The germline V and J ends were trimmed by 3 bases and 0 bases, with 9 bases remaining between them. As DNA, the CDR3 is TGTGCCAGCAGTTTCTCCGGACCTAGCAATCAGCCCCAGCATTTT. Protein sequence: CASSFSGPSNQPQHF.

The chain couples TRBV7-6 to TRBJ2-3; 10 bases match TRBD2. The CDR3 length is 18 residues. The ends lost 1 base at V and 2 bases at J; junction bases unmatched: 9. Germline V CDR1 and CDR2: SGHVS, FNYEAQ. This chain's CDR3 is CASSLEAGGPSSTDTQYF. The CDR3 DNA is TGTGCCAGCAGCTTAGAAGCGGGAGGGCCCTCATCCACAGATACGCAGTATTTT.

This clonotype came up a few times. This chain connects TRBV15 to TRBJ2-3; 8 bases line up with TRBD1. Germline V CDR1 and CDR2: LNHNV, YYDKDF (reference sequence). J gave up 2 bases and V 3 bases, and 4 bases lay outside the gene matches. This CDR3 region has 15 residues. The CDR3: CATSRDRETTDTQYF. The CDR3 region has the DNA TGTGCCACCAGCAGGGACAGGGAAACCACAGATACGCAGTATTTT.

This clonotype was detected ten times or more. The gene calls are TRBV12-3 or TRBV12-4 and TRBJ2-5, with TRBD2 matching over 13 bases. The CDR3 extends over 16 amino acids. Germline trimming cut 1 base from V and 4 bases from J; bases unmatched to any gene: 3. This CDR3 reads CASSLGGLAGVETQYF. The DNA of the CDR3 is TGTGCCAGCAGTTTAGGCGGACTAGCGGGAGTAGAGACCCAGTACTTC.